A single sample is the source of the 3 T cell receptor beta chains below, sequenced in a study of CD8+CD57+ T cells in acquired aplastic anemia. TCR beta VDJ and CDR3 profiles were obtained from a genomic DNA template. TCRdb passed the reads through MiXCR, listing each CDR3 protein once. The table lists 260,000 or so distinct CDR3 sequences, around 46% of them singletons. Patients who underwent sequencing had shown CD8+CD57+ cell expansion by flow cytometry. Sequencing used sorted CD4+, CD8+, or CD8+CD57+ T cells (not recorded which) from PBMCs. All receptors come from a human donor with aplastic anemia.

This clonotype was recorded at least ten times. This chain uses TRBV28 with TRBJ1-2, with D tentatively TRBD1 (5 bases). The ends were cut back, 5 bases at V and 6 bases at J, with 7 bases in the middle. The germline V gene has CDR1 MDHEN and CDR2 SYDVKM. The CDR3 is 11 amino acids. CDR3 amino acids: CASSRRDGYTF. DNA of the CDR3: TGTGCCAGCAGTCGCAGGGATGGCTACACCTTC.

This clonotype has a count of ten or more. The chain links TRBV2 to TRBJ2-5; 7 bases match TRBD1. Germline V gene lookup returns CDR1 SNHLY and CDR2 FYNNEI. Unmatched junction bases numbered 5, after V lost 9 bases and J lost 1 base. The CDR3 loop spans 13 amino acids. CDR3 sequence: CASSGTAQETQYF. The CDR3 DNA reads TGTGCCAGTTCCGGGACAGCCCAAGAGACCCAGTACTTC.

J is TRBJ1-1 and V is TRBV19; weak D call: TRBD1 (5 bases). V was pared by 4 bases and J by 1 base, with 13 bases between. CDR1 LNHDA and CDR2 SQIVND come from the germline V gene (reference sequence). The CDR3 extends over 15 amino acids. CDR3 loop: CASSTTLTANTEAFF. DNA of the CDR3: TGTGCCAGTAGTACAACCCTGACAGCGAACACTGAAGCTTTCTTT.